Following are 2 T cell receptor beta chains from one sample sequenced in a study of early T cells in non-severe SARS-CoV-2 infection. TCRdb redid the calling of the 5' RACE reads with MiXCR, one entry per CDR3 protein. The sample consists of roughly 110,000 distinct CDR3 sequences, over 8.5% of them appearing once. The sequencing input was whole blood. These receptors were taken from an adult who was a healthcare worker with PCR-confirmed SARS-CoV-2 infection or an uninfected control (not recorded which).

This sequence joins TRBV20-1 and TRBJ2-2; D call uncertain. The CDR3 sequence is 11 residues long. Germline V gives CDR1 DFQATT, CDR2 SNEGSKA (reference sequence). V lost 1 base to trimming and J lost 6 bases, with 3 bases between them. The CDR3 spells CSARVSGELFF. Written as DNA, the CDR3 is TGCAGTGCTAGAGTGTCCGGGGAGCTGTTTTTT.

A few counts support this clonotype. V is TRBV28 and J is TRBJ1-5; D gene unclear. V was cut by 3 bases and J by 9 bases, with 6 bases left in between. The germline CDR1 and CDR2 sequences are MDHEN and SYDVKM. The CDR3 covers 11 residues. The CDR3: CASSFERPQHF. The CDR3 DNA reads as TGTGCCAGCAGTTTCGAGAGGCCCCAGCATTTT.